A selection of T cell receptor beta chains follows, all from one sample in a study of post-analysis software for immune sequencing data. TCRdb itself ran the PCR reads through MiXCR, one entry per CDR3 protein. The table lists about 560,000 distinct CDR3 sequences, about 44% of them singletons, with around 1.7% in the top ten. The specimen was blood. The receptors stem from a girl between 5 and 17 years old with multiple sclerosis. The CDR3 runs from the conserved cysteine through the conserved F or W. A D gene is named only where the DNA matches it firmly. Not all rows give a size; the values are once, few, many and, for expanded clones, a class.

V: TRBV5-1
J: TRBJ2-1
length: 16
D: NA
size: once
CDR3: CASSFDSFSSYNEQFF
DNA: TGCGCCAGCAGCTTTGACTCCTTTAGCTCCTACAATGAGCAGTTCTTC

V: TRBV4-1
J: TRBJ2-7
length: 13
D: NA
size: many
CDR3: CASSQDRDYEQYF
DNA: TGTGCCAGCAGCCAAGACCGGGACTACGAGCAGTACTTC

V: TRBV6-1
J: TRBJ2-1
length: 14
D: NA
size: once
CDR3: CASTLGLIYNEQFF
DNA: TGTGCCAGCACTTTGGGACTTATTTACAATGAGCAGTTCTTC

V: TRBV6-5
J: TRBJ1-1
length: 13
D: NA
size: NA
CDR3: CASSLIDSSEAFF
DNA: TGTGCCAGCAGTCTAATAGACAGTTCTGAAGCTTTCTTT

V: TRBV3-1
J: TRBJ1-2
length: 15
D: NA
size: NA
CDR3: CASRLTDRPSYGYTF
DNA: TGTGCCAGCAGACTTACCGACAGGCCGTCCTATGGCTACACCTTC

V: TRBV12-3/TRBV12-4
J: TRBJ2-1
length: 16
D: TRBD2
size: NA
CDR3: CASSFRLAGLHSEQFF
DNA: TGTGCCAGCAGTTTCCGATTAGCGGGATTGCATTCTGAGCAGTTCTTC

V: TRBV28
J: TRBJ1-5
length: 15
D: NA
size: few
CDR3: CAHTTRDRSNQPQHF
DNA: TGTGCCCATACAACGAGGGACCGCAGCAATCAGCCCCAGCATTTT

V: TRBV30
J: TRBJ2-1
length: 16
D: NA
size: NA
CDR3: CAWRATAAGSYNEQFF
DNA: TGTGCCTGGAGAGCCACAGCCGCGGGCTCCTACAATGAGCAGTTCTTC

V: TRBV12-3/TRBV12-4
J: TRBJ2-1
length: 14
D: TRBD2
size: NA
CDR3: CASSFRTSRNEQFF
DNA: TGTGCCAGCAGTTTCCGGACTAGTCGCAATGAGCAGTTCTTC

V: TRBV5-1
J: TRBJ2-3
length: 15
D: NA
size: few
CDR3: CASSTGTVDTDTQYF
DNA: TGCGCCAGCAGCACCGGGACTGTCGACACAGATACGCAGTATTTT

V: TRBV24-1
J: TRBJ2-1
length: 16
D: NA
size: NA
CDR3: CATSDPGRRPYNEQFF
DNA: TGTGCCACCAGTGACCCGGGACGGAGGCCCTACAATGAGCAGTTCTTC